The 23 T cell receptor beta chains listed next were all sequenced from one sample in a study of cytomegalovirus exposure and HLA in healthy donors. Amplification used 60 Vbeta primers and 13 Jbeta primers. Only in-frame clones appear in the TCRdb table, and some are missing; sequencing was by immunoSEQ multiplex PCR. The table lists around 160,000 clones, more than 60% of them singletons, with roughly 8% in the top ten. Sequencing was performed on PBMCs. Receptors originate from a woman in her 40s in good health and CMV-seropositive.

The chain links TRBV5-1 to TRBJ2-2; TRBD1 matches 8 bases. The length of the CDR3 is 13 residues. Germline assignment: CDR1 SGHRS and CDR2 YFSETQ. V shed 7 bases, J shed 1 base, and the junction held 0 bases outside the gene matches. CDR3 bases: TGCGCCAGCGGGACAGGGAACACCGGGGAGCTGTTTTTT. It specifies CASGTGNTGELFF.

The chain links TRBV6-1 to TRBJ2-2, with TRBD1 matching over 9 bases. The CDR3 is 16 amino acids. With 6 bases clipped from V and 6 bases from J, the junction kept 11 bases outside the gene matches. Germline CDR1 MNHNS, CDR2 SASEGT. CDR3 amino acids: CASREQGAIRPGELFF. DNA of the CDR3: TGTGCCAGCAGGGAACAGGGGGCGATTAGACCCGGGGAGCTGTTTTTT.

This CDR3 is CASSGQGRTDTQYF. CDR3 nucleotide sequence: TGTGCCAGCAGTGGACAGGGACGCACAGATACGCAGTATTTT. The chain uses TRBV6-4 and TRBJ2-3; 7 nucleotides line up with TRBD1. In germline, CDR1 is MRHNA, CDR2 SNTAGT. CDR3 length equals 14 residues. Trimming at V came to 4 bases and at J to 1 base, leaving 2 bases not matched to a gene.

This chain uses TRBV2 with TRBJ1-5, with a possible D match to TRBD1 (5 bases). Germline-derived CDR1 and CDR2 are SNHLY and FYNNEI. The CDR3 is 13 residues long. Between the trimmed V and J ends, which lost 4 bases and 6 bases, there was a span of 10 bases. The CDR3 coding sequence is TGTGCCAGCAGTGCCCAGGGAGGTCAGCCCCAGCATTTT. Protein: CASSAQGGQPQHF.

Here the CDR3 DNA reads TGCGCCAGCAGTGAATCACAGCTCCCCTACGAGCAGTACTTC. It translates to CASSESQLPYEQYF. This chain connects TRBV10-1 to TRBJ2-7; D unclear. The CDR3 length is 14 residues. V was trimmed by 3 bases and J by 2 bases, leaving 11 bases between them. Per the germline V gene, CDR1 is WNHNN and CDR2 is SYGVQD (reference sequence).

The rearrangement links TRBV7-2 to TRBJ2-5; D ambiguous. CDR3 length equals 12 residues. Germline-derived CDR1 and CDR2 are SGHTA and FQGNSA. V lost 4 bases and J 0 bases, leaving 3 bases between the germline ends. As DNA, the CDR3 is TGTGCCAGCAGCTCCAACCAAGAGACCCAGTACTTC. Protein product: CASSSNQETQYF.

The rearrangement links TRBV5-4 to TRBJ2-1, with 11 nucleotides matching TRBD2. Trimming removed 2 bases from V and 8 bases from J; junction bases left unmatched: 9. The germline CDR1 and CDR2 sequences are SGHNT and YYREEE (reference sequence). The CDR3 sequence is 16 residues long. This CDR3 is CASSFGRTSGSDEQFF. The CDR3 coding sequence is TGTGCCAGCAGCTTCGGGAGGACTAGCGGGTCCGATGAGCAGTTCTTC.

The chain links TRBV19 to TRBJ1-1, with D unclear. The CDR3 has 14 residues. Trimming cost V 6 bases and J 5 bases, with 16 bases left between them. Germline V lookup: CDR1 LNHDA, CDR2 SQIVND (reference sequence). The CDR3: CASSIHGELTEAFF. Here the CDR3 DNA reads TGTGCCAGTAGCATACATGGGGAGCTAACTGAAGCTTTCTTT.

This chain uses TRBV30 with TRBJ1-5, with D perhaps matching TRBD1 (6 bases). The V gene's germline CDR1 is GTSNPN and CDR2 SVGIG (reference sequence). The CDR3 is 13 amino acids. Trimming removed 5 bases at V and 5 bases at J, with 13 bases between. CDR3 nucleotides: TGTGCCTGGGCAGGTAACAGGGATCAGCCCCAGCATTTT. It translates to CAWAGNRDQPQHF.

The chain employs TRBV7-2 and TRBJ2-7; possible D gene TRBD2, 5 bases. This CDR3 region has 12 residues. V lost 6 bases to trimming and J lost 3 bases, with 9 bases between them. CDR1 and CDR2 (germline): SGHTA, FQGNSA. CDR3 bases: TGTGCCAGCAGTTCGGACTTCTACGAGCAGTACTTC. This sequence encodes CASSSDFYEQYF.

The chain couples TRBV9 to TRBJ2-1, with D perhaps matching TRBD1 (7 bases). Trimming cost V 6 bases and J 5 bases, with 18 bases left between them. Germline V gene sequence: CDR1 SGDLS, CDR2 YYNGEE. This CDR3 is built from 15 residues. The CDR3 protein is CASTQGGFYNNEQFF. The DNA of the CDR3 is TGTGCCAGCACCCAGGGGGGATTCTATAACAATGAGCAGTTCTTC.

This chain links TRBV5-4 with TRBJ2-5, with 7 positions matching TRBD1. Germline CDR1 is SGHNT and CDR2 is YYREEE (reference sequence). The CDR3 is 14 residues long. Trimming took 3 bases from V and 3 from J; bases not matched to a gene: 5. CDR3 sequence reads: CASSSGQVEETQYF. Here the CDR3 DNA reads TGTGCCAGCAGCTCCGGACAGGTAGAAGAGACCCAGTACTTC.

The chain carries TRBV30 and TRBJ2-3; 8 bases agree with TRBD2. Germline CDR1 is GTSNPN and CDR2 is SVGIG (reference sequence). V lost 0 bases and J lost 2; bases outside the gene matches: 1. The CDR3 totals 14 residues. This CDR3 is CAWSVSGNTDTQYF. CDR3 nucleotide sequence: TGTGCCTGGAGTGTTAGCGGGAACACAGATACGCAGTATTTT.

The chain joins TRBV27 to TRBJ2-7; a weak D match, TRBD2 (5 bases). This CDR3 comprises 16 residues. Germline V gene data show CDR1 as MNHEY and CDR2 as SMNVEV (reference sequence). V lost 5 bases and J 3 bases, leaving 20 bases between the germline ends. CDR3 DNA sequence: TGTGCCAGCAGTATCCACGGGGTTGGGGAACTCTACGAGCAGTACTTC. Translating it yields CASSIHGVGELYEQYF.

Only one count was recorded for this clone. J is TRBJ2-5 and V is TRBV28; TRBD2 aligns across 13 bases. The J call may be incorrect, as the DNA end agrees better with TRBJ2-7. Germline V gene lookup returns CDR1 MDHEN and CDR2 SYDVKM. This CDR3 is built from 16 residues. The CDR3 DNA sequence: TGTGCCAGCAGGGAGCTGACTAGCGGGAGGAGTTACGAGCAGTACTTC. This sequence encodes CASRELTSGRSYEQYF.

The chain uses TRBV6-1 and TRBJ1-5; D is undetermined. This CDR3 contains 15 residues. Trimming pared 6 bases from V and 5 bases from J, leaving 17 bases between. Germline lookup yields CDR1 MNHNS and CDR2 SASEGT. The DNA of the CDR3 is TGTGCCAGCAGGTCGACTGGACTCCGGGATCAGCCCCAGCATTTT. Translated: CASRSTGLRDQPQHF.

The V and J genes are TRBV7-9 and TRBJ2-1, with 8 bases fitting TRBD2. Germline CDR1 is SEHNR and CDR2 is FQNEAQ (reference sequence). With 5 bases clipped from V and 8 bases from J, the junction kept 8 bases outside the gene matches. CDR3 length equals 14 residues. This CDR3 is CASSLSGSKYEQFF. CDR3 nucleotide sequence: TGTGCCAGCAGCCTGAGCGGGAGTAAGTATGAGCAGTTCTTC. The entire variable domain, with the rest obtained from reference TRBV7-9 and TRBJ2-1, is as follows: DTGVSQNPRHKITKRGQNVTFRCDPISEHNRLYWYRQTLGQGPEFLTYFQNEAQLEKSRLLSDRFSAERPKGSFSTLEIQRTEQGDSAMYLCASSLSGSKYEQFFGPGTRLTVL.

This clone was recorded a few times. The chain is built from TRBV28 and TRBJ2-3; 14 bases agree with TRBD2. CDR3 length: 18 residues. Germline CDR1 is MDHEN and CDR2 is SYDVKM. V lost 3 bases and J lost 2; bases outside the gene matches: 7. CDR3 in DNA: TGTGCCAGCAGTTTGGGACTAGCGGGAGCCCGACCCACAGATACGCAGTATTTT. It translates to CASSLGLAGARPTDTQYF.

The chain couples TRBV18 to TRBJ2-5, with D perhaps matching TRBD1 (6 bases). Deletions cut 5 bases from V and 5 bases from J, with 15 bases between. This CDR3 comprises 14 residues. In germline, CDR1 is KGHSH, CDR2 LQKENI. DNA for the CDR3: TGTGCCAGCTCAATGAGGGGGATCGGGGAGACCCAGTACTTC. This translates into CASSMRGIGETQYF.

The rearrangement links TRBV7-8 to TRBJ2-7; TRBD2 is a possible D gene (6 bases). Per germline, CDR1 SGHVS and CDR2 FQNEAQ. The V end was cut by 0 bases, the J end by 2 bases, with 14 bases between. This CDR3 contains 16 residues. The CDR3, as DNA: TGTGCCAGCAGCTTAGCTCGACTAGAAGGAGCCTACGAGCAGTACTTC. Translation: CASSLARLEGAYEQYF.

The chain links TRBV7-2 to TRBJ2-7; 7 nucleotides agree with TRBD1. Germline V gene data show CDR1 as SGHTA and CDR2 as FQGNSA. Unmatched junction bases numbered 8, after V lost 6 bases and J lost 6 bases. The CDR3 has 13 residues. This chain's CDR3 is CASRPTGIFEQYF. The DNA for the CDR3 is TGTGCCAGCAGGCCGACAGGGATCTTCGAGCAGTACTTC.

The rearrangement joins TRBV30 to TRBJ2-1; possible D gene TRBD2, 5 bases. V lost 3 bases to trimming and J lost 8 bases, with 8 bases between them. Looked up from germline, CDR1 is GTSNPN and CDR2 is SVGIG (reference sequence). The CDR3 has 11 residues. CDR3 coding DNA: TGTGCCTGGAGGCGGGTGGATGAGCAGTTCTTC. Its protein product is CAWRRVDEQFF. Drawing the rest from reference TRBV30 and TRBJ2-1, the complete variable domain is SQTIHQWPATLVQPVGSPLSLECTVEGTSNPNLYWYRQAAGRGLQLLFYSVGIGQISSEVPQNLSASRPQDRQFILSSKKLLLSDSGFYLCAWRRVDEQFFGPGTRLTVL.

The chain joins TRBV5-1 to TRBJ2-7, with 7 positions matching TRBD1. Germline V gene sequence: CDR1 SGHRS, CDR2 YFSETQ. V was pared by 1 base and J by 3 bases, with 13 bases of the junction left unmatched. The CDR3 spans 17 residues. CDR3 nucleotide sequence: TGCGCCAGCAGCTTGCTCCATCCGGGACAGCCATACTACGAGCAGTACTTC. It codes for CASSLLHPGQPYYEQYF.